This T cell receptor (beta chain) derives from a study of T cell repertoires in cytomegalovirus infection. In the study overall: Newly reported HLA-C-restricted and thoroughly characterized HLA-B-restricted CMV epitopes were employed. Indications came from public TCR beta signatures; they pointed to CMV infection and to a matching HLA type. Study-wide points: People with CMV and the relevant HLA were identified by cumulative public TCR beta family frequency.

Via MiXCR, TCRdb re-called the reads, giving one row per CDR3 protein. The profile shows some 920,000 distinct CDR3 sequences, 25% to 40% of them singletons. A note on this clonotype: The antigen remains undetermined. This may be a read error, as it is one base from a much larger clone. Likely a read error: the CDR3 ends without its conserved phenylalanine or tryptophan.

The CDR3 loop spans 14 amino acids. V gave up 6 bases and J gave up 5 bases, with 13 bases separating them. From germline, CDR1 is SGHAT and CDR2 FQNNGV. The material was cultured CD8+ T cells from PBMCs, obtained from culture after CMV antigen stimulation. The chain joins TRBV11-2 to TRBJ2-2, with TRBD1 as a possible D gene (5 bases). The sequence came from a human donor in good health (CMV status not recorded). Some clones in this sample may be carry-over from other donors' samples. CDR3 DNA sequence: TGTGCCAGCAGGCCCAGGGTGGCGACCGGGGAGCTGTTTTAT. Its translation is CASRPRVATGELFY.